Listed below are T cell receptor beta chains from one sample, sequenced in a study of beta chain features in type 1 diabetes. The method was immunoSEQ multiplex PCR; TCRdb's version includes in-frame clones alone and lacks a portion of them. This table holds about 710,000 clones, about 14% found once. The sequenced material came from naive CD4+ T cells from blood. These receptors all come from a man younger than 35 with type 1 diabetes. The CDR3 runs from the conserved cysteine through the conserved F or W. The D gene is left open where the match is weak. Clone size is not always given. Where it is, it says once, few, many or a class for expanded clones.

v_call,d_call,j_call,clone_size,cdr3_aa,cdr3_nt
TRBV19,-,TRBJ1-6,-,CATAPGYISPLHF,TGTGCCACCGCTCCCGGGTACATTTCACCCCTCCACTTT
TRBV15,-,TRBJ1-4,few,CATRQGRNEKLFF,TGTGCCACAAGGCAGGGGAGGAATGAAAAACTGTTTTTT
TRBV7-9,-,TRBJ2-7,-,CASSFYDEQYF,TGTGCCAGCAGCTTCTACGACGAGCAGTACTTC
TRBV6-5,-,TRBJ2-1,-,CASSYGSGRGNEQFF,TGTGCCAGCAGTTACGGGTCAGGGCGAGGTAATGAGCAGTTCTTC
TRBV5-1,-,TRBJ2-7,-,CASSPEIARGEQYF,TGCGCCAGCAGCCCCGAAATAGCTCGGGGAGAGCAGTACTTC
TRBV7-9,-,TRBJ1-5,few,CASSVQGSNQPQHF,TGTGCCAGCAGCGTACAGGGTAGCAATCAGCCCCAGCATTTT
TRBV28,-,TRBJ2-7,few,CASGGRVQGIYEQYF,TGTGCCAGCGGGGGAAGGGTACAGGGAATATACGAGCAGTACTTC
TRBV7-7,-,TRBJ2-1,few,CASSEQQANNEQFF,TGTGCTAGCAGCGAACAACAGGCAAACAATGAGCAGTTCTTC
TRBV4-1,-,TRBJ2-1,-,CASSQDMTPLGDEQFF,TGCGCCAGCAGCCAAGATATGACTCCCCTTGGAGATGAGCAGTTCTTC
TRBV4-1,-,TRBJ2-5,-,CASSQEAGAVGETQYF,TGCGCCAGCAGCCAAGAGGCGGGGGCAGTCGGAGAGACCCAGTACTTC
TRBV15,-,TRBJ2-3,few,CATSRDTRIYLYTQYF,TGTGCCACCAGCAGAGACACTAGGATCTATCTTTATACGCAGTATTTT
TRBV29-1,-,TRBJ2-3,-,CSVGSSPADTQYF,TGCAGCGTTGGGTCGTCTCCTGCAGATACGCAGTATTTT
TRBV29-1,-,TRBJ1-1,-,CSVGRPNMNTEAFF,TGCAGCGTTGGACGACCGAATATGAACACTGAAGCTTTCTTT
TRBV5-1,TRBD1,TRBJ1-6,few,CASSLSSGQGYSPLHF,TGCGCCAGCAGCTTGAGTTCTGGACAGGGGTATTCACCCCTCCACTTT
TRBV7-9,-,TRBJ1-4,few,CASSLVGGGEKLFF,TGTGCCAGCAGCTTAGTGGGTGGAGGAGAAAAACTGTTTTTT
TRBV11-2,TRBD2,TRBJ2-2,-,CASSGRSGRPGELFF,TGTGCCAGCTCGGGAAGGAGCGGGAGACCCGGGGAGCTGTTTTTT
TRBV2,-,TRBJ2-5,few,CASRTHETQYF,TGTGCCAGCCGGACCCACGAGACCCAGTACTTC
TRBV6-6,TRBD1,TRBJ2-5,-,CASSYQGDQETQYF,TGTGCCAGCAGTTACCAGGGGGACCAAGAGACCCAGTACTTC
TRBV2,TRBD1,TRBJ2-1,few,CASNRDRGGSLDEQFF,TGTGCCAGCAACCGGGACAGAGGGGGTTCCCTGGATGAGCAGTTCTTC
TRBV2,TRBD1,TRBJ1-1,few,CASSRDRGRPDTEAFF,TGTGCCAGCTCCCGGGACAGGGGGCGTCCGGACACTGAAGCTTTCTTT
TRBV14,-,TRBJ2-7,-,CASSQGQGHEQYF,TGTGCCAGCAGCCAAGGTCAGGGCCACGAGCAGTACTTC
TRBV14,-,TRBJ2-5,-,CASSQDGRTQYF,TGTGCCAGCAGCCAAGATGGGAGGACCCAGTACTTC
TRBV5-1,-,TRBJ1-2,-,CASSLDSVQNYGYTF,TGCGCCAGCAGCTTGGATAGTGTTCAGAACTATGGCTACACCTTC
TRBV4-2,TRBD2,TRBJ2-3,few,CASSQEGGGVNTQYF,TGTGCCAGCAGCCAAGAAGGCGGGGGGGTGAATACGCAGTATTTT
TRBV9,-,TRBJ2-7,few,CASSVDWPRDLVYEQYF,TGTGCCAGCAGCGTAGATTGGCCTCGGGACTTAGTCTACGAGCAGTACTTC
TRBV7-2,TRBD1,TRBJ1-2,few,CASSGYRDREVDGYTF,TGTGCCAGCAGCGGCTACCGGGACAGGGAGGTTGATGGCTACACCTTC
TRBV28,-,TRBJ2-7,few,CASSLRHLYEQYF,TGTGCCAGCAGTTTAAGACACCTCTACGAGCAGTACTTC
TRBV5-1,TRBD2,TRBJ2-7,few,CASSLATSGGSYEQYF,TGCGCCAGCAGCTTGGCCACTAGCGGGGGGTCCTACGAGCAGTACTTC
TRBV30,-,TRBJ2-1,-,CAWSVGVGEQFF,TGTGCCTGGAGTGTAGGGGTAGGTGAGCAGTTCTTC
TRBV30,-,TRBJ1-4,-,CAWSVQSAGNEKLFF,TGTGCCTGGAGTGTACAGTCGGCAGGGAATGAAAAACTGTTTTTT
TRBV2,-,TRBJ1-2,few,CASSGLYYGYTF,TGTGCCAGCAGTGGCCTTTACTATGGCTACACCTTC
TRBV30,TRBD2,TRBJ2-2,-,CAWSSGRVTGELFF,TGTGCCTGGAGTTCAGGGAGGGTCACCGGGGAGCTGTTTTTT
TRBV4-1,-,TRBJ2-6,-,CASSQAGLSGANVLTF,TGCGCCAGCAGCCAAGCTGGGCTTTCTGGGGCCAACGTCCTGACTTTC
TRBV19,-,TRBJ1-2,few,CASSPQTGHYGYTF,TGTGCCAGTAGTCCCCAGACGGGCCACTATGGCTACACCTTC
TRBV7-9,-,TRBJ2-5,-,CASSLATETQYF,TGTGCCAGCAGCTTAGCTACGGAGACCCAGTACTTC
TRBV30,-,TRBJ1-5,few,CAWSATVNQPQHF,TGTGCCTGGAGTGCAACAGTCAATCAGCCCCAGCATTTT
TRBV29-1,-,TRBJ1-1,-,CSVERQGNTEAFF,TGCAGCGTTGAAAGGCAGGGGAACACTGAAGCTTTCTTT
TRBV5-4,-,TRBJ2-1,few,CASSYTAASYNEQFF,TGTGCCAGCAGCTACACAGCGGCCTCCTACAATGAGCAGTTCTTC
TRBV30,-,TRBJ1-6,once,CAWSGTGGNSPLHF,TGTGCCTGGAGTGGGACTGGCGGGAATTCACCCCTCCACTTT
TRBV5-1,TRBD2,TRBJ2-1,few,CASSLGAQRGVKKFF,TGCGCCAGCAGCTTGGGAGCCCAGCGGGGGGTGAAGAAGTTCTTC
TRBV9,-,TRBJ2-2,-,CASSVQRSGELFF,TGTGCCAGCAGCGTGCAGAGATCCGGGGAGCTGTTTTTT
TRBV11-1,-,TRBJ2-5,few,CASSSGGTQYF,TGTGCCAGCAGCTCCGGGGGGACCCAGTACTTC
TRBV19,-,TRBJ2-5,-,CASSQSDTRQETQYF,TGTGCCAGTAGCCAATCCGACACTCGCCAAGAGACCCAGTACTTC
TRBV5-1,-,TRBJ2-4,once,CATKPKLGPKEAKNIQYF,TGCGCCACCAAACCAAAACTGGGGCCAAAGGAAGCCAAAAACATTCAGTACTTC
TRBV25-1,TRBD2,TRBJ2-3,few,CASSEYSGRTDTQYF,TGTGCCAGCAGTGAATATAGCGGGAGAACAGATACGCAGTATTTT